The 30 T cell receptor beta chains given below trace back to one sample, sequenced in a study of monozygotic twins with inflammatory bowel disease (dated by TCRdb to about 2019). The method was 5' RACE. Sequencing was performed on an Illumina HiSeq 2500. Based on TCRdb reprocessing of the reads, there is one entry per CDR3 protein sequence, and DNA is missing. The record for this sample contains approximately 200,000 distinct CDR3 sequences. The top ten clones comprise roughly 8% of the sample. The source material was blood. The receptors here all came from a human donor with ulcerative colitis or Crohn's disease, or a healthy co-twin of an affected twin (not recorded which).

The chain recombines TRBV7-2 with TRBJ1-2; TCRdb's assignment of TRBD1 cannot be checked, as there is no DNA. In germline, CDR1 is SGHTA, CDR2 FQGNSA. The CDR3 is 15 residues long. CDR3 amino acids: CASSSTPGTAYGYTF. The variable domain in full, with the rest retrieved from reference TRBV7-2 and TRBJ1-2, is GAGVSQSPSNKVTEKGKDVELRCDPISGHTALYWYRQSLGQGLEFLIYFQGNSAPDKSGLPSDRFSAERTGGSVSTLTIQRTQQEDSAVYLCASSSTPGTAYGYTFGSGTRLTVV.

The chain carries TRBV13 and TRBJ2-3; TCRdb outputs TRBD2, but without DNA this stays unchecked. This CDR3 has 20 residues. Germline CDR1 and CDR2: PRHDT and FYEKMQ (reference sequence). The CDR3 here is CASSLTSSSGRARGTDTQYF.

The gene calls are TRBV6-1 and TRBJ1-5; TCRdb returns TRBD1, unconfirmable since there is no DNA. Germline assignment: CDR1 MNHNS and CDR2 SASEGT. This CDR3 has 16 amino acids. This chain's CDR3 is CASSDNLEQGSQPQHF.

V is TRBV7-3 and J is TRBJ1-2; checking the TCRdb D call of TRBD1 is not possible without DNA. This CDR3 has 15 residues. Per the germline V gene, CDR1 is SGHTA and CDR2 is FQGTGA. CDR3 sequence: CVSSPQAGNLGGYTF.

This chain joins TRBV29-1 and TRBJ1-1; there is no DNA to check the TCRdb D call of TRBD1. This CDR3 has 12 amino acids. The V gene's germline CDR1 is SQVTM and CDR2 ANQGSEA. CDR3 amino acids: CSVVGQNTEAFF.

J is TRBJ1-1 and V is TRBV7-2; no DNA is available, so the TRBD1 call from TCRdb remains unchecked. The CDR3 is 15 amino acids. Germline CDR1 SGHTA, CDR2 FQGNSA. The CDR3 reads CASSEYAGANTEAFF.

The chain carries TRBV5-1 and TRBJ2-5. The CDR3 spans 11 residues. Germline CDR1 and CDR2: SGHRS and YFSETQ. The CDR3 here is CASSFQETQYF.

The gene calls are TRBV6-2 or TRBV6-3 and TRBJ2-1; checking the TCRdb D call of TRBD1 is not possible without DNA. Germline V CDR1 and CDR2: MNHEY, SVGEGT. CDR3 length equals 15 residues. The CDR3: CASSFGSGMRNEQFF.

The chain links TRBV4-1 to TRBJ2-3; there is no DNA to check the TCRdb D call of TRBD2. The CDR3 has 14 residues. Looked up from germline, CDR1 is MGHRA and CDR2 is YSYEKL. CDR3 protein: CASSPGLFIYTQYF.

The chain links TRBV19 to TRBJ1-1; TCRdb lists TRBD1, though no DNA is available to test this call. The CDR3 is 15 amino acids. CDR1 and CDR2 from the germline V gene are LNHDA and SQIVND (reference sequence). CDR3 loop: CASTFRGTGGTEAFF.

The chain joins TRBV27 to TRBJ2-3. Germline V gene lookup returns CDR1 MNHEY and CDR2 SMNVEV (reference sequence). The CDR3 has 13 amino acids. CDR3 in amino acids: CASRRASTDTQYF.

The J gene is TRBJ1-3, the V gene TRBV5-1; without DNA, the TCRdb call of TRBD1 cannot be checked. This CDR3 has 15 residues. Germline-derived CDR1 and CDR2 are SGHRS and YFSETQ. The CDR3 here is CASSLAGAQGNTIYF.

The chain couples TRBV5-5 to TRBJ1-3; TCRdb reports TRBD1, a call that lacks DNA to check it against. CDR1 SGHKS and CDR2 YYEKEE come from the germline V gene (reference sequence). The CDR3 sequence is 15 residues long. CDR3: CASSPGGVSGNTIYF.

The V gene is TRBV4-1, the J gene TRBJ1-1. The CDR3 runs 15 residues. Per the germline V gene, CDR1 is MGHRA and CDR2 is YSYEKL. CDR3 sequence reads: CASSQDSYLNTEAFF.

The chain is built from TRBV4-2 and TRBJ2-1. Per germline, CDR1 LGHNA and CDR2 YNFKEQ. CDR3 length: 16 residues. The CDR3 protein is CASSQEDGGYYNEQFF.

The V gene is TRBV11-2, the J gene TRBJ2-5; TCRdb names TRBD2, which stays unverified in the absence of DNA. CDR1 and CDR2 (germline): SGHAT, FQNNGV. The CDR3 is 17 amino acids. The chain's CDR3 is CASSLENWTSGTETQYF. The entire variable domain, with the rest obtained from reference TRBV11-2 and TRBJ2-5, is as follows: EAGVAQSPRYKIIEKRQSVAFWCNPISGHATLYWYQQILGQGPKLLIQFQNNGVVDDSQLPKDRFSAERLKGVDSTLKIQPAKLEDSAVYLCASSLENWTSGTETQYFGPGTRLLVL.

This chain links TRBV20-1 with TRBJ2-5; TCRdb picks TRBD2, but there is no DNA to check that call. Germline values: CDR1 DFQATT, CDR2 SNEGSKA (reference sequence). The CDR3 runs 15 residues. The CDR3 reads CSARTSGGTREAQYF.

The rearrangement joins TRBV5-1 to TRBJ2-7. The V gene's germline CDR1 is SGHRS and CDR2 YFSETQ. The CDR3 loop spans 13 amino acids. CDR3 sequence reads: CASSFQEGYEQYF. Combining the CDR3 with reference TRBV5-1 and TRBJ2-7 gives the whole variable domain KAGVTQTPRYLIKTRGQQVTLSCSPISGHRSVSWYQQTPGQGLQFLFEYFSETQRNKGNFPGRFSGRQFSNSRSEMNVSTLELGDSALYLCASSFQEGYEQYFGPGTRLTVT.

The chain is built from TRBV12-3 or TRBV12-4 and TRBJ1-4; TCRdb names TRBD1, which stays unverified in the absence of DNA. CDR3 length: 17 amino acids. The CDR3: CASSLGDRGRENEKLFF.

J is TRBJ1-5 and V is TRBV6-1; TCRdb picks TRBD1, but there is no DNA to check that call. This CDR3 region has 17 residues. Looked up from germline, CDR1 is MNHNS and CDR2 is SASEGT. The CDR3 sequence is CASSGGTGPYSNQPQHF.

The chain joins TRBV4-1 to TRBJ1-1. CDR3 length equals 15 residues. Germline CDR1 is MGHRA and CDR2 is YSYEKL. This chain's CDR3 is CASSQLQYMNTEAFF.

CDR3 loop: CASSQWRSGGNTEAFF. This rearrangement joins TRBV3-1 to TRBJ1-1. The V gene's germline CDR1 is LGHDT and CDR2 YNNKEL (reference sequence). This CDR3 is 16 amino acids long.

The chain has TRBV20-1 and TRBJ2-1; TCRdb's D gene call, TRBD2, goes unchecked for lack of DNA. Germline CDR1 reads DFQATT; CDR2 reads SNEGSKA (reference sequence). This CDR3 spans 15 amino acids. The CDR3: CSAGGGPGGRNEQFF.

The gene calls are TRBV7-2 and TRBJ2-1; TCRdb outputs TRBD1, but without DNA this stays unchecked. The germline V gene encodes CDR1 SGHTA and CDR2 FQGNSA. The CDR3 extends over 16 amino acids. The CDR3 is CASSPDSTDRANEQFF.

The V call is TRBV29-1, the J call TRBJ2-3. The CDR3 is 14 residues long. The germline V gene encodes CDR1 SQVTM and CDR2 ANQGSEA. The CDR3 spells CSVEGWGNTDTQYF.

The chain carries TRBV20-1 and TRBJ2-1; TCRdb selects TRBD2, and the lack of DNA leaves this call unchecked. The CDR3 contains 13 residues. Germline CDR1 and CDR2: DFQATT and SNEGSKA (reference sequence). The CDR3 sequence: CSAYSGRALEQFF.

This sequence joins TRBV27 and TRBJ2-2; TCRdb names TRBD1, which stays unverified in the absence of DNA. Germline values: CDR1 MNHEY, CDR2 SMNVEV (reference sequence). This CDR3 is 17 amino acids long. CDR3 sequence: CASSLRPPSWTAGELFF.

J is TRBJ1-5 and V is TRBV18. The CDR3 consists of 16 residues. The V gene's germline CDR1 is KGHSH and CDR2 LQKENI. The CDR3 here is CASSSNAPGLNQPQHF.

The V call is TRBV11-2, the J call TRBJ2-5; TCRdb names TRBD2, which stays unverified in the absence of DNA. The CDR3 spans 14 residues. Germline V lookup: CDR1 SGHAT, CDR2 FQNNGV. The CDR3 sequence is CTSSLPSGQETQYF. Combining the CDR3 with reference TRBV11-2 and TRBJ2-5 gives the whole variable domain EAGVAQSPRYKIIEKRQSVAFWCNPISGHATLYWYQQILGQGPKLLIQFQNNGVVDDSQLPKDRFSAERLKGVDSTLKIQPAKLEDSAVYLCTSSLPSGQETQYFGPGTRLLVL.

CDR3: CASSSNPSTATDTQYF. The chain is built from TRBV5-4 and TRBJ2-3. CDR1 is SGHNT and CDR2 is YYREEE in the germline V gene (reference sequence). The CDR3 is 16 amino acids.